This T cell receptor (beta chain) was obtained from a study of HIV-infected patients and healthy controls. TCRdb ran MiXCR on the 5' RACE reads and lists one entry per CDR3 protein. Of under 70,000 distinct CDR3 sequences listed, under 25% are singletons. This clonotype occurred a few times. CDR3 size: 14 residues. CDR1 is SGHDN, CDR2 FVKESK, per germline. The V end lost 4 bases, the J end lost 1 base, and 10 bases lay between the germline ends. This TCR derives from a human donor in good health. The source material was CD4+ T cells from blood. The chain carries TRBV14 and TRBJ1-1; D is possibly TRBD1 (5 bases). In nucleotides, the CDR3 is TGTGCCAGCAGCCCCAGGGTTGGGAACACTGAAGCTTTCTTT. It translates to CASSPRVGNTEAFF.